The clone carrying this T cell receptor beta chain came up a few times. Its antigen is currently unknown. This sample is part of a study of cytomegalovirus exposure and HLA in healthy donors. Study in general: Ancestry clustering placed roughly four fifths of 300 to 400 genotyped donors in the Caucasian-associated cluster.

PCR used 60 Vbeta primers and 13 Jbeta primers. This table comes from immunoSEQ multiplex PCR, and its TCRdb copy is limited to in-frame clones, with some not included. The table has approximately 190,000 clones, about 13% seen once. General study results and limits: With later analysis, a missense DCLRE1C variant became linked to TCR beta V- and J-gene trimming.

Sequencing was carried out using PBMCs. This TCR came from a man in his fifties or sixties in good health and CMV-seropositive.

Here the CDR3 reads CASSFGQGQQYF. DNA of the CDR3: TGTGCCAGCAGTTTCGGGCAGGGACAACAGTATTTT. This sequence joins TRBV28 and TRBJ2-3; D possibly corresponds to TRBD1 (6 bases). The V gene's germline CDR1 is MDHEN and CDR2 SYDVKM. The germline V and J ends were trimmed by 3 bases and 12 bases, with 13 bases remaining between them. The CDR3 runs 12 residues.